This T cell receptor beta chain appears in the sequencing data of a study of identical twins. One entry per CDR3 protein, called by TCRdb with MiXCR from the 5' RACE reads. The data contain under 1 million distinct CDR3 sequences, 9% to 15% of them singletons. This clonotype was detected only a few times. The same sample was also studied in work on yellow fever vaccine responses in identical twins.

Sequences were obtained from PBMCs. The clonotype comes from a woman aged 18-29 years in good health.

As DNA, the CDR3 is TGTGCCAGCAGTTCGATGGACAGGGGGCTTGGAAACACCATATATTTT. Encoded protein: CASSSMDRGLGNTIYF. V and J are TRBV25-1 and TRBJ1-3; 11 bases are shared with TRBD1. In germline, CDR1 is MGHDK, CDR2 SYGVNS. CDR3 length: 16 residues. Trimming cost V 5 bases and J 3 bases; bases outside gene matches: 6.